One T cell receptor beta chain is described in this entry. Under the authors' procedure: Amplification from reference gene primers served as the basis for estimated nucleated cell counts. Generated by immunoSEQ multiplex PCR, the TCRdb table keeps only in-frame clones and is missing some. The V and J calls and clone size were taken over from that table, and D and trimming were inferred from the DNA. The table includes some 200,000 clones, 85% to 90% detected once. This specimen comes from a study of blood T cell repertoires in COVID-19. For the study at large: COVID-19 samples from acute and convalescent phases originated in the United States, Italy and Spain. T cells, B-cell-depleted T cells, or PBMCs provided the cDNA or gDNA that served as material.

The specimen sequenced was peripheral blood. This clonotype originated in a man at least 80 years old with acute or convalescent COVID-19.

CDR3 sequence: CASSRGEGGDTQYF. The CDR3 nucleotides are TGTGCCAGTAGTCGGGGGGAGGGAGGAGATACGCAGTATTTT. V and J are TRBV19 and TRBJ2-3, with 7 bases matching TRBD2. CDR1 and CDR2 from the germline V gene are LNHDA and SQIVND (reference sequence). CDR3 size: 14 residues. Trimming cost V 5 bases and J 5 bases; bases outside gene matches: 7.